This TCR beta chain originates from a study of T-cell memory formation after mild COVID-19. General study results and limits: Second-wave clones with a day 37 peak had unconfirmed SARS-CoV-2 specificity.

MiXCR, applied by TCRdb to the 5' RACE reads, yields one record per CDR3 protein. The sample gives approximately 100,000 distinct CDR3 sequences, 9.5% to 15% of which show up once; 27% is in the top ten. V lost 1 base to trimming and J lost 5 bases; unmatched junction nucleotides: 5. Germline loops: CDR1 SGHAT, CDR2 FQNNGV. The CDR3 has 15 residues. This clonotype was observed a handful of times. Its antigen is as yet unknown. Material for sequencing was PBMCs or a T cell subset sorted from them (not recorded which). The V and J genes are TRBV11-2 and TRBJ2-7, with TRBD2 matching 10 bases. The TCR originated in an adult woman who had mild COVID-19 (a few samples of this study predate the infection). Cell type and time point are not known. The chain's CDR3 is CASSLVASGSDEQYF. CDR3 nucleotide sequence: TGTGCCAGCAGCTTAGTCGCTAGCGGGAGCGACGAGCAGTACTTC.